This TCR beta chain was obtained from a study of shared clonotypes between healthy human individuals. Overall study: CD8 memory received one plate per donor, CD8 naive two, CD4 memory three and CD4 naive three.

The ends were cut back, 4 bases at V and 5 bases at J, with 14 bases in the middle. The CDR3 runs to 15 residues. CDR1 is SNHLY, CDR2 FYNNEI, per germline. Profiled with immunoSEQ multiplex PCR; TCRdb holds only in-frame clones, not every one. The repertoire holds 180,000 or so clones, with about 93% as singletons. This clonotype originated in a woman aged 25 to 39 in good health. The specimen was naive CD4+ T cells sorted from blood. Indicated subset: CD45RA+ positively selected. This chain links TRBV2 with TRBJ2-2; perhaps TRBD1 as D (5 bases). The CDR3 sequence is CASSGVRALTGELFF. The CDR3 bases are TGTGCCAGCAGTGGAGTCAGGGCTCTTACCGGGGAGCTGTTTTTT.